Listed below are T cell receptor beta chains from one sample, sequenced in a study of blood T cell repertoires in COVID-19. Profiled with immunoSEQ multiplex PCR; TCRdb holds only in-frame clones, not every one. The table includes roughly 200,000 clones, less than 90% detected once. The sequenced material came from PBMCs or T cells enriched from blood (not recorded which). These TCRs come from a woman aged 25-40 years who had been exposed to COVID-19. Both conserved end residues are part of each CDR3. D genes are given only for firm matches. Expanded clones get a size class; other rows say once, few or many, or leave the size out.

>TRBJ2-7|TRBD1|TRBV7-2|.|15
CASSSPGTGTYEQYF
TGTGCCAGCAGCTCGCCCGGGACAGGGACCTACGAGCAGTACTTC
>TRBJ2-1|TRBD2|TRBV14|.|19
CASSEPETSGSPNYNEQFF
TGTGCCAGCAGCGAGCCGGAGACTAGCGGGTCCCCGAACTACAATGAGCAGTTCTTC
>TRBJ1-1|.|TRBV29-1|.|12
CSVYYSNTEAFF
TGCAGCGTTTATTACAGTAACACTGAAGCTTTCTTT
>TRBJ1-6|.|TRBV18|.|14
CASSPQGSDSPLHF
TGTGCCAGCTCACCCCAGGGAAGCGATTCACCCCTCCACTTT
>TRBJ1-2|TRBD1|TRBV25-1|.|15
CASEARQGPIYGYTF
TGTGCCAGCGAAGCCCGACAGGGACCGATCTATGGCTACACCTTC
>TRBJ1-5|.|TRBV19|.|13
CASTTRRGQPQHF
TGTGCCAGTACCACGAGGCGCGGTCAGCCCCAGCATTTT
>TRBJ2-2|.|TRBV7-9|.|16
CASRYLAVLNTGELFF
TGTGCCAGCAGATATTTAGCGGTACTTAACACCGGGGAGCTGTTTTTT
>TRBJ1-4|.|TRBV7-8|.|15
CASSSSPGGGEKLFF
TGTGCCAGCAGCTCTAGCCCGGGGGGTGGGGAAAAACTGTTTTTT
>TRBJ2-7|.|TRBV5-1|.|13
CASSTREGYEQYF
TGCGCCAGCAGCACGAGAGAGGGCTACGAGCAGTACTTC
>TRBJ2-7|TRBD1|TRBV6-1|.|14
CASSVAGGRYEQYF
TGTGCCAGCAGTGTGGCAGGGGGTCGGTACGAGCAGTACTTC
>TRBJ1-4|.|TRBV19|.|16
CASSMGGRGTNEKLFF
TGTGCCAGTAGTATGGGGGGGCGCGGAACTAATGAAAAACTGTTTTTT
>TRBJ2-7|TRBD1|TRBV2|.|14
CASSVETGGNEQYF
TGTGCCAGCAGTGTTGAGACAGGGGGCAACGAGCAGTACTTC
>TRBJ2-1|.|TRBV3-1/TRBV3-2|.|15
CASSQVQGIYNEQFF
TGTGCCAGCAGCCAAGTCCAGGGAATCTACAATGAGCAGTTCTTC
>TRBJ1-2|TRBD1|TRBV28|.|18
CASSLPQRGGRGRWGYTF
TGTGCCAGCAGTTTACCCCAGCGTGGGGGCAGGGGGCGGTGGGGCTACACCTTC
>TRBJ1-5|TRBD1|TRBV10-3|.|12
CAIGTGNQPQHF
TGTGCCATTGGGACAGGGAATCAGCCCCAGCATTTT
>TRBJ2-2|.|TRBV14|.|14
CASSQLGAAGELFF
TGTGCCAGCAGCCAGCTAGGAGCCGCCGGGGAGCTGTTTTTT
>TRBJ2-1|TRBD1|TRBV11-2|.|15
CASSLVQGASHEQFF
TGTGCCAGCAGCTTAGTCCAGGGGGCGAGTCATGAGCAGTTCTTC
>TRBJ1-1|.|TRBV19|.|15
CASILVAGVNTEAFF
TGTGCCAGTATTTTAGTCGCGGGCGTGAACACTGAAGCTTTCTTT
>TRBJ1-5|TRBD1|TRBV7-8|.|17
CASSLDGTGVPNQPQHF
TGTGCCAGCAGCTTAGACGGGACAGGGGTTCCCAATCAGCCCCAGCATTTT
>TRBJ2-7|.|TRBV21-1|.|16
CASSTGTRVSSYEQYF
TGTGCCAGCAGCACAGGGACAAGGGTGAGCTCCTACGAGCAGTACTTC
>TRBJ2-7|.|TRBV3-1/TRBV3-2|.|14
CASSQMKSSYEQYF
TGTGCCAGCAGCCAAATGAAGAGCTCCTACGAGCAGTACTTC
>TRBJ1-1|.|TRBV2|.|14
CASSYGRGNTEAFF
TGTGCCAGCAGCTACGGGCGGGGGAACACTGAAGCTTTCTTT
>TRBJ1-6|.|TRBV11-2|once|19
CASSPVPGRVSSYNSPLHF
TGTGCCAGCAGCCCCGTGCCCGGGAGAGTAAGCTCCTATAATTCACCCCTCCACTTT
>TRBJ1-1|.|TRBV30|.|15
CAWTSTRRMNTEAFF
TGTGCCTGGACCTCAACAAGGCGGATGAACACTGAAGCTTTCTTT
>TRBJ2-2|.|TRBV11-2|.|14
CATRLGGNTGELFF
TGTGCCACACGCCTAGGGGGGAACACCGGGGAGCTGTTTTTT
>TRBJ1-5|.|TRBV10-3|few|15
CATYPGGSVNQPQHF
TGTGCCACCTACCCGGGCGGGTCAGTCAACCAGCCCCAGCATTTT
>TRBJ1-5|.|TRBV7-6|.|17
CASSRSPGLYSNQPQHF
TGTGCCAGCAGCCGGTCGCCGGGACTGTATAGCAATCAGCCCCAGCATTTT
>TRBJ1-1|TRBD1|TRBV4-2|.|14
CASSRSRGDTEAFF
TGTGCCAGCAGCCGGTCCAGGGGGGACACTGAAGCTTTCTTT
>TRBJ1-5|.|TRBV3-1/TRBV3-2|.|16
CASSQDPYRIGQPQHF
TGTGCCAGCAGCCAAGATCCCTACAGGATCGGGCAGCCCCAGCATTTT
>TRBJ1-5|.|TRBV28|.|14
CASRAGATVGPQHF
TGTGCCAGCAGGGCGGGGGCGACGGTCGGGCCCCAGCATTTT
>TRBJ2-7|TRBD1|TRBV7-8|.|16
CASSSGQGALPYEQYF
TGTGCCAGCAGCTCGGGACAGGGGGCCCTTCCCTACGAGCAGTACTTC
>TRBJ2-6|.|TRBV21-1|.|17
CASSLAGKGSGANVLTF
TGTGCCAGCAGCCTCGCAGGGAAGGGCTCTGGGGCCAACGTCCTGACTTTC
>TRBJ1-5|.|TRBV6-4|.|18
CASSAQGSAGESNQPQHF
TGTGCCAGCAGTGCCCAGGGGAGTGCGGGGGAAAGCAATCAGCCCCAGCATTTT
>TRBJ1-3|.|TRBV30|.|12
CAWNGAGNTIYF
TGTGCCTGGAATGGTGCGGGAAACACCATATATTTT
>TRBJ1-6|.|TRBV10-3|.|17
CAISDDSPSSYNSPLHF
TGTGCCATCAGTGACGACAGTCCGAGCTCCTATAATTCACCCCTCCACTTT
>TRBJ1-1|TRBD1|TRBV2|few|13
CASSVDRSTEAFF
TGTGCCAGCAGCGTGGACAGGTCCACTGAAGCTTTCTTT
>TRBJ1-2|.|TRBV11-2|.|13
CASSLVPSYGYTF
TGTGCCAGCAGCTTAGTTCCGTCGTATGGCTACACCTTC
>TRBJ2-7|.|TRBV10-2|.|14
CASSVTVLSYEQYF
TGCGCCAGCAGTGTCACGGTCCTTTCCTACGAGCAGTACTTC
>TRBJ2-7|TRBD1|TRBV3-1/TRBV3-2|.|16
CASSLGQGATQVEQYF
TGTGCCAGCAGCTTAGGACAGGGGGCAACACAAGTCGAGCAGTACTTC
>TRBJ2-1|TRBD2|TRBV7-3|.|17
CASSLKFEAGDYNEQFF
TGTGCCAGCAGCTTAAAGTTCGAAGCGGGGGATTACAATGAGCAGTTCTTC
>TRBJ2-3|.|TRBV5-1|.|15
CASSSHTPSTDTQYF
TGCGCCAGCAGCTCTCACACCCCGAGCACAGATACGCAGTATTTT
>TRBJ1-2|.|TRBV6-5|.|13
CASRDTSNYGYTF
TGTGCCAGCCGGGACACTTCTAACTATGGCTACACCTTC